This paragraph reports one T cell receptor (beta chain). This sample is drawn from a study of blood T cell repertoires in COVID-19. Study-level background: T cells, B-cell-depleted T cells, or PBMCs supplied cDNA or gDNA.

Sequenced by immunoSEQ multiplex PCR; TCRdb stores in-frame clones only, minus some. The sample shows approximately 61,000 clones, roughly 86% of them seen only once. Sequenced: peripheral blood. This clonotype originated in a human donor in a cohort sampled during active COVID-19.

The CDR3 loop is CASSEGGRLTGELFF. CDR3 in DNA: TGTGCCAGCAGTGAAGGTGGCAGACTCACCGGGGAGCTGTTTTTT. V gene TRBV6-1 combines with J gene TRBJ2-2, with D uncertain. V was shortened by 1 base and J by 4 bases, with 10 bases between the two germline ends. The CDR3 covers 15 residues. Germline values: CDR1 MNHNS, CDR2 SASEGT.